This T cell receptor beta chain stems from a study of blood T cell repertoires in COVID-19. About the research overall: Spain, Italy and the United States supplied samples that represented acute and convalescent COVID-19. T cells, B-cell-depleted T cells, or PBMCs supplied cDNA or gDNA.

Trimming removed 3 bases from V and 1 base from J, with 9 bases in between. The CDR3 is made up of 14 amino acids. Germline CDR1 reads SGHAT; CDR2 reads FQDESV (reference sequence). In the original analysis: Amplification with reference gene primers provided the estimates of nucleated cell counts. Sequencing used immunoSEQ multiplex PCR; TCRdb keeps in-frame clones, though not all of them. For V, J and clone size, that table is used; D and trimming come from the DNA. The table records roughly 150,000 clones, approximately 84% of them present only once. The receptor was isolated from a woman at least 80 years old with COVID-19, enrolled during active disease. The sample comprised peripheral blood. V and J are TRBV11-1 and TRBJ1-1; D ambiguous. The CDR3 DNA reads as TGTGCCAGCAGCTTTCTCTCAGGGAACACTGAAGCTTTCTTT. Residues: CASSFLSGNTEAFF.